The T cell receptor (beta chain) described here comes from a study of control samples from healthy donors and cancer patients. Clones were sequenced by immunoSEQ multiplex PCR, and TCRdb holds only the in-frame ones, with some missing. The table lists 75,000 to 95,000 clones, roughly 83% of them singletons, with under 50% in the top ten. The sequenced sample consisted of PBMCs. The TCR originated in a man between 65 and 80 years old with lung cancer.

This CDR3 is CASSGSRRGAKNIQYF. CDR3 bases: TGTGCCAGCAGTGGTTCGAGGAGAGGGGCCAAAAACATTCAGTACTTC. This sequence joins TRBV2 and TRBJ2-4; possible D gene TRBD2, 5 bases. The CDR3 extends over 16 amino acids. V lost 4 bases and J lost 1, with 14 bases in between. The germline V gene has CDR1 SNHLY and CDR2 FYNNEI.